Sequencing of this TCR beta chain was carried out in a study of T cell responses to AZD1222 COVID-19 vaccine. The V and J ends lost 3 bases and 7 bases respectively, with 11 bases between them. Germline V gene lookup returns CDR1 SGDLS and CDR2 YYNGEE. This CDR3 has 13 residues. Clones were sequenced by immunoSEQ multiplex PCR, and TCRdb holds only the in-frame ones, with some missing. The sample lists around 200,000 clones, around 94% seen once, with around 1.6% in the top ten. As for this clone: Its antigen is still unknown.

Study-level findings and limits: Repertoires were sampled only after the peak T cell response. Dominant at 160-218 and 743-854, vaccine-associated CD4 TCRs also spanned spike. Most donors were white British and more were female, and clonal diversity was possibly underestimated.

The sample was peripheral blood, taken 28 days after the second AZD1222 dose. The sequence derives from an adult who received the AZD1222 COVID-19 vaccine. The V call is TRBV9, the J call TRBJ1-5; D is undetermined. CDR3 in amino acids: CASSAGSAQPQHF. The CDR3 DNA reads as TGTGCCAGCAGCGCCGGGTCGGCGCAGCCCCAGCATTTT. Variable domain in full (rest from reference TRBV9 and TRBJ1-5): DSGVTQTPKHLITATGQRVTLRCSPRSGDLSVYWYQQSLDQGLQFLIQYYNGEERAKGNILERFSAQQFPDLHSELNLSSLELGDSALYFCASSAGSAQPQHFGDGTRLSIL.